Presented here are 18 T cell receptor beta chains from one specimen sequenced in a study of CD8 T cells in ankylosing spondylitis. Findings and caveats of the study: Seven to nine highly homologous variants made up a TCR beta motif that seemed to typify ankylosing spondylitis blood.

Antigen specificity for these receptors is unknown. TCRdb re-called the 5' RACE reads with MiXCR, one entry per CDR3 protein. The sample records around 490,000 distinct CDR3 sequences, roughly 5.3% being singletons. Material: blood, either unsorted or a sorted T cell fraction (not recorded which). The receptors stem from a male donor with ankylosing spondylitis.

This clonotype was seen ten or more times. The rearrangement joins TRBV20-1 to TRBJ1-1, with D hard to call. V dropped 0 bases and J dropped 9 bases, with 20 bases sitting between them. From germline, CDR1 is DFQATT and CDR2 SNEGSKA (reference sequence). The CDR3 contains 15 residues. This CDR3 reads CSARDRSSGLRKAFF. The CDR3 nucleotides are TGCAGTGCTAGAGATCGATCATCCGGACTGAGAAAAGCTTTCTTT.

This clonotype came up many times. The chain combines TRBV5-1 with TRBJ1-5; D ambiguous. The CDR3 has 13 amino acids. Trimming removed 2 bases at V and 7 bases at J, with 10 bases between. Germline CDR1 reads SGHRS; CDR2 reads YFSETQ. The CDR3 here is CASSFGVGQPQHF. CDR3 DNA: TGCGCCAGCAGCTTCGGTGTTGGGCAGCCCCAGCATTTT.

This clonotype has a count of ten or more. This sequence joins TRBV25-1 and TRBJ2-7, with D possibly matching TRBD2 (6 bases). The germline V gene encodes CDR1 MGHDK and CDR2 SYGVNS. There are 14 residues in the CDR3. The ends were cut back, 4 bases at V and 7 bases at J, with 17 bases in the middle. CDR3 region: CASSASGSANEQYF. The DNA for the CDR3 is TGTGCCAGCAGTGCAAGCGGGTCTGCGAATGAGCAGTACTTC.

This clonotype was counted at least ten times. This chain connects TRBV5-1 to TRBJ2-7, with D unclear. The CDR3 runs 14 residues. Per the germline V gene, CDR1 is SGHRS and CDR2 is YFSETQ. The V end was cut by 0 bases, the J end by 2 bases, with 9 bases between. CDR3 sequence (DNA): TGCGCCAGCAGCTTGGTCGGCGAACCCTACGAGCAGTACTTC. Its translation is CASSLVGEPYEQYF.

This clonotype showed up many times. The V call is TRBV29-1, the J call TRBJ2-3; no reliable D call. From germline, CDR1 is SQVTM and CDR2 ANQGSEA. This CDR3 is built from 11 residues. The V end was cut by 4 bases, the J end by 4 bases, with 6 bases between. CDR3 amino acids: CSVGKADTQYF. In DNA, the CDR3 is TGCAGCGTTGGGAAAGCAGATACGCAGTATTTT.

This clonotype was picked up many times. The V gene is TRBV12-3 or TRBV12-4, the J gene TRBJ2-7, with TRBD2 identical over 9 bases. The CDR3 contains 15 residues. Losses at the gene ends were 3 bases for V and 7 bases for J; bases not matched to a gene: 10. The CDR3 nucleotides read TGTGCCAGCAGTTTTCTAGCGGGGACACCTATGGAGCAGTACTTC. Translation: CASSFLAGTPMEQYF.

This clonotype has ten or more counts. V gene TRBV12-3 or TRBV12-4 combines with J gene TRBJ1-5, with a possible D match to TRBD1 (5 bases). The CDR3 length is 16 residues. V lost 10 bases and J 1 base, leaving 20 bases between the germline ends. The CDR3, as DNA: TGTGCCACCCGTCCTGGAGGTCGGACAAGCAATCAGCCCCAGCATTTT. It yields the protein CATRPGGRTSNQPQHF.

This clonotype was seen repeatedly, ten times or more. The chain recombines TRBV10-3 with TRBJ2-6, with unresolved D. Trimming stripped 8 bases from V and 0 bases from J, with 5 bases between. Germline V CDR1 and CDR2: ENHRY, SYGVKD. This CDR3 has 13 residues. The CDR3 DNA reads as TGTGCCATCCAAGCCTCTGGGGCCAACGTCCTGACTTTC. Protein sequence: CAIQASGANVLTF.

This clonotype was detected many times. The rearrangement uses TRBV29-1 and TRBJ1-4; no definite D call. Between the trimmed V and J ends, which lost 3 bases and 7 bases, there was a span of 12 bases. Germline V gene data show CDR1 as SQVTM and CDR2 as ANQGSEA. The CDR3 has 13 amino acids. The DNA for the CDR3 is TGCAGCGTTGAGGAAGGGTTCCGTGAAAAACTGTTTTTT. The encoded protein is CSVEEGFREKLFF.

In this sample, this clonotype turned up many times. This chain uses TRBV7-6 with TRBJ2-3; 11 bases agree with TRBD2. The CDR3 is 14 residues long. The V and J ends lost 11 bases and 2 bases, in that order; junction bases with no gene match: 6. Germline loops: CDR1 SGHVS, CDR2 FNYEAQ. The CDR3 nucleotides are TGTGCCGTTAGCGGGGGGGCCGTCACAGATACGCAGTATTTT. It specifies CAVSGGAVTDTQYF.

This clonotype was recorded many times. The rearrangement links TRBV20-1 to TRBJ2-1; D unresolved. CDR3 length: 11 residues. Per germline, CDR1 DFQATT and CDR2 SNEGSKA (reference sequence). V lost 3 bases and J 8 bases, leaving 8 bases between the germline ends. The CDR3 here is CSASKMDEQFF. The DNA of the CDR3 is TGCAGTGCTAGTAAGATGGATGAGCAGTTCTTC.

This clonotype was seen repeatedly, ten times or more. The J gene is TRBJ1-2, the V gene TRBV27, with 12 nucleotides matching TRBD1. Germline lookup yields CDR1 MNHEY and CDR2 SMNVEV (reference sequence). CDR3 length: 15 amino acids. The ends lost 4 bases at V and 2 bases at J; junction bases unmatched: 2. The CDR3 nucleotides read TGTGCCAGCAGTTGGGGGACAGGGGGCAACTATGGCTACACCTTC. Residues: CASSWGTGGNYGYTF.

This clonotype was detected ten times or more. DNA of the CDR3: TGTGCCAGCAGCCCTTCCCTTACTAGTGCCGGGGAGCTGTTTTTT. Protein product: CASSPSLTSAGELFF. The chain employs TRBV7-3 and TRBJ2-2, with TRBD2 as a possible D gene (5 bases). V was trimmed by 5 bases and J by 6 bases, leaving 16 bases between them. The CDR3 length is 15 residues. The V gene's germline CDR1 is SGHTA and CDR2 FQGTGA.

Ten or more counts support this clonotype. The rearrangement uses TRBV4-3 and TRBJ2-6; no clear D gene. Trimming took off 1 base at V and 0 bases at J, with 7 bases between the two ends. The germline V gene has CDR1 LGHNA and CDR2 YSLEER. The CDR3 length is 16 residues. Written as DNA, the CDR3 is TGCGCCAGCAGCCAAGTAGCACACTCTGGGGCCAACGTCCTGACTTTC. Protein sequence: CASSQVAHSGANVLTF.

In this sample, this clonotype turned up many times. The CDR3, as DNA: TGCAGTGCTCTTAAAACAGGGAGGGAGGTCTGGGATGAGCAGTTCTTC. It specifies CSALKTGREVWDEQFF. The chain recombines TRBV20-1 with TRBJ2-1, with D possibly matching TRBD2 (7 bases). Germline CDR1 and CDR2: DFQATT and SNEGSKA (reference sequence). With 5 bases removed from V and 8 bases from J, the gap between germline ends came to 25 bases. This CDR3 spans 16 amino acids.

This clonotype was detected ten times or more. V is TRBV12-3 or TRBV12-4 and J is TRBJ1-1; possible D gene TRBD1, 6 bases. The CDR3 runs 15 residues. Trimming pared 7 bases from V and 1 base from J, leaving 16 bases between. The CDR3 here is CASTGPGHKNTEAFF. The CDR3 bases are TGTGCCAGCACCGGACCGGGACACAAGAACACTGAAGCTTTCTTT.

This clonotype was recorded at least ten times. CDR3 nucleotide sequence: TGCGCCAGCAGCTCAACAGGACAGGAGAACACTGAAGCTTTCTTT. This gives the protein CASSSTGQENTEAFF. V gene TRBV5-1 combines with J gene TRBJ1-1; TRBD1 aligns across 7 bases. Germline loops: CDR1 SGHRS, CDR2 YFSETQ. There are 15 residues in the CDR3. Trimming cost V 3 bases and J 1 base; bases outside gene matches: 6.

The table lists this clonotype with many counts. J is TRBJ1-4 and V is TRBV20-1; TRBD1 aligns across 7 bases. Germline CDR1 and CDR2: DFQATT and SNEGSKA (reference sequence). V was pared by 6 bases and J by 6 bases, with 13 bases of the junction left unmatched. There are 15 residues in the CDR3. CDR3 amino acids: CSANSGRQGHEKLFF. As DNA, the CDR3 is TGCAGTGCGAACTCCGGGAGACAGGGACATGAAAAACTGTTTTTT.